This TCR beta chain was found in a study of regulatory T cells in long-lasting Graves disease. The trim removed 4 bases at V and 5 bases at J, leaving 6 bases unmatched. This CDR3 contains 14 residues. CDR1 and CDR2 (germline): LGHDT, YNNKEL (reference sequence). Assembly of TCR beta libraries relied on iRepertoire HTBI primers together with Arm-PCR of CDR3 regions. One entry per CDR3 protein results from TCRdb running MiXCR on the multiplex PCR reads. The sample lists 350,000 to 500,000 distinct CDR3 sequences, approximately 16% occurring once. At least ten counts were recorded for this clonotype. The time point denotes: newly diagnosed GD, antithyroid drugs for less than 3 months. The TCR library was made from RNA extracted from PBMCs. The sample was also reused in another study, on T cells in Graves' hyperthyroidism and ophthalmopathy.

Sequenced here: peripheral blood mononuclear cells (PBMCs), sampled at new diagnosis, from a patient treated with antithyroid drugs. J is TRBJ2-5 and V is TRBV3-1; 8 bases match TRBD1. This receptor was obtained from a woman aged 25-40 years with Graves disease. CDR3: CASSPETGVETQYF. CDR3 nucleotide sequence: TGTGCCAGCAGCCCCGAGACAGGGGTGGAGACCCAGTACTTC.